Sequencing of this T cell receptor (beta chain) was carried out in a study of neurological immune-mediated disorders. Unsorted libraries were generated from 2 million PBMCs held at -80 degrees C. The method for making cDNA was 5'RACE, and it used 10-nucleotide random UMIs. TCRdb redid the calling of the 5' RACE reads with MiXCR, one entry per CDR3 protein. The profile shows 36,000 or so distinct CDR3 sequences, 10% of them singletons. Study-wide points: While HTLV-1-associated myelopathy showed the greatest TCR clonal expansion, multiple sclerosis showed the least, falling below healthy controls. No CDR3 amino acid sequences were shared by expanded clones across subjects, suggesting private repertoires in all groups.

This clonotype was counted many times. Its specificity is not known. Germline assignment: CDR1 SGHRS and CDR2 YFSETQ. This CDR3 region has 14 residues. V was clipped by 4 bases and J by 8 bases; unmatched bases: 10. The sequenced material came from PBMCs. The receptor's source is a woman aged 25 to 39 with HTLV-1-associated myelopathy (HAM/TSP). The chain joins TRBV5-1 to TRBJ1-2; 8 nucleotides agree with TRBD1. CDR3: CASSPTVTGVGYTF. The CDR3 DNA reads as TGCGCCAGCAGCCCCACCGTGACAGGGGTCGGCTACACCTTC.